This paragraph covers one T cell receptor (beta chain) sequence. Germline CDR1 and CDR2: SGHAT and FQNNGV. V dropped 5 bases and J dropped 4 bases, with 20 bases sitting between them. The CDR3 extends over 16 amino acids. The data originate from a study of blood T cell repertoires in COVID-19. Assay: immunoSEQ multiplex PCR; the TCRdb copy retains only in-frame clones and omits some. The data hold some 260,000 clones, with roughly 88% observed a single time. What was sequenced was peripheral blood. The rearrangement joins TRBV11-2 to TRBJ1-2; no clear D gene. The sequence was collected from a woman aged 40 to 50 who had recovered from COVID-19. CDR3 region: CASSMERTGISYGYTF. CDR3 nucleotide sequence: TGTGCCAGCAGCATGGAACGGACGGGAATATCCTATGGCTACACCTTC.